This is a list of T cell receptor beta chains from one sample in a study of monozygotic twins with cystic fibrosis. Using immunoSEQ multiplex PCR, the repertoire was profiled, and TCRdb retains in-frame clones only, with some absent. This table has roughly 29,000 clones, 70% to 90% appearing once. Sequenced input: blood. Source of these receptors: a girl under 10 years old with cystic fibrosis. Both conserved end residues are part of each CDR3.

TRBV7-9 | CASSRIENTEAFF
TRBV6-5 | CASSYDLGAGEQYF
TRBV29-1 | CSEKRGTADTQYF
TRBV7-2 | CASGPYRLPRNEQFF
TRBV5-4 | CASSLFQDEQYF
TRBV6-1 | CASVGRGLNEQYF
TRBV20-1 | CSAREDRGYTF
TRBV6-5 | CASSYRAGAYEQYF
TRBV5-1 | CASSFETGNTEAFF
TRBV5-5 | CASQVGEFTYEQYF
TRBV6-5 | CASSYGGKGNTIYF
TRBV5-6 | CASSQGNTIYF
TRBV2 | CASRVSTDTQYF
TRBV4-1 | CASSHGTGVYSNQPQHF
TRBV19 | CASNRGPGYTF
TRBV28 | CASRDRDRVFFEGYTF
TRBV5-1 | CASSLEGGSTDTQYF
TRBV6-5 | CASGLTAANTGELFF
TRBV28 | CASRPRQGPYEQYF
TRBV7-2 | CASSLLGKPGGYTF
TRBV6-1 | CASSEFGGQGGYGYTF
TRBV6-5 | CASSLSGDEQYF
TRBV5-8 | CASSSLGGTGYEQYF
TRBV29-1 | CSAIRGSYEQYF
TRBV27 | CASSLSNSVYEQYF
TRBV19 | CASTTTNSNQPQHF
TRBV5-6 | CASSAGTGASNYGYTF